These 28 T cell receptor beta chains share one sample of origin, sequenced in a study of blood T cells in healthy people across ages. PCR was performed a second time for roughly 7 to 11 cycles using a sample-barcoded 5' primer and a J-beta primer mix. TCRdb independently ran MiXCR on the 5' RACE reads; one entry per CDR3 protein. Counted here are about 1.5 million distinct CDR3 sequences, approximately 43% occurring once; the ten biggest clones make up 4%. Material: blood. The receptors were gathered from a woman under 30 in good health.

The sample holds a few counts of this clonotype. The rearrangement links TRBV4-3 to TRBJ1-2; possibly TRBD1 for D (5 bases). Germline CDR1 is LGHNA and CDR2 is YSLEER. Trimming shortened V by 4 bases and J by 2 bases, and 14 bases separated the two germline ends. This CDR3 contains 15 residues. This CDR3 is CASSRGAGGNYGYTF. CDR3 DNA sequence: TGCGCCAGCAGCCGAGGGGCCGGGGGAAACTATGGCTACACCTTC.

This clonotype has a handful of counts. The chain has TRBV12-3 or TRBV12-4 and TRBJ1-5; maybe TRBD1 (5 bases). V lost 5 bases, J lost 0 bases, and 8 bases lay in between. CDR3 length: 14 residues. The CDR3 sequence is CASSRDRSNQPQHF. For the CDR3, the DNA is TGTGCCAGCAGTAGGGACCGTAGCAATCAGCCCCAGCATTTT.

This clonotype came up a few times. V is TRBV27 and J is TRBJ1-2; no firm D call. V was pared by 5 bases and J by 5 bases, with 12 bases between. CDR3 size: 13 residues. Germline values: CDR1 MNHEY, CDR2 SMNVEV (reference sequence). The CDR3 DNA reads TGTGCCAGCAGTCCCATGCGCTATTATGGCTACACCTTC. Translation gives CASSPMRYYGYTF.

This clonotype was recorded a few times. The gene calls are TRBV7-3 and TRBJ1-5; 9 nucleotides line up with TRBD1. This CDR3 contains 15 residues. Germline V lookup: CDR1 SGHTA, CDR2 FQGTGA. The V segment lost 7 bases and the J segment 6 bases; nucleotides outside the gene matches: 10. CDR3 residues: CASIPGQGGGQPQHF. The CDR3 region has the DNA TGTGCCAGCATCCCGGGACAGGGAGGGGGTCAGCCCCAGCATTTT. Using reference TRBV7-3 and TRBJ1-5 for the parts outside the CDR3, the full variable domain is GAGVSQTPSNKVTEKGKYVELRCDPISGHTALYWYRQSLGQGPEFLIYFQGTGAADDSGLPNDRFFAVRPEGSVSTLKIQRTERGDSAVYLCASIPGQGGGQPQHFGDGTRLSIL.

The chain carries TRBV6-2 or TRBV6-3 and TRBJ2-2, with D unclear. This CDR3 is built from 17 residues. Trimming pared 0 bases from V and 0 bases from J, leaving 11 bases between. The V gene's germline CDR1 is MNHEY and CDR2 SVGEGT. The CDR3 DNA reads as TGTGCCAGCAGTTACTCGAGTGGCAGAGCGAACACCGGGGAGCTGTTTTTT. Protein product: CASSYSSGRANTGELFF.

This chain joins TRBV27 and TRBJ2-7; D is uncertain. The CDR3 spans 11 residues. Germline V gene data show CDR1 as MNHEY and CDR2 as SMNVEV (reference sequence). V dropped 10 bases and J dropped 2 bases, with 9 bases sitting between them. DNA for the CDR3: TGTGCCACGGGTTTACCCTACGAGCAGTACTTC. Protein sequence: CATGLPYEQYF.

This clonotype showed up just a few times. The chain recombines TRBV20-1 with TRBJ2-1; TRBD2 matches 7 bases. Trimming removed 2 bases from V and 5 bases from J; junction bases left unmatched: 9. The CDR3 runs 15 residues. Germline V gene sequence: CDR1 DFQATT, CDR2 SNEGSKA (reference sequence). CDR3 in DNA: TGCAGTGCTAGACCCCGACTAGCCCCCAACAATGAGCAGTTCTTC. It is translated as CSARPRLAPNNEQFF.

This chain connects TRBV3-1 to TRBJ1-4, with D tentatively TRBD1 (5 bases). This CDR3 spans 16 amino acids. Trimming pared 0 bases from V and 4 bases from J, leaving 12 bases between. CDR1 and CDR2 (germline): LGHDT, YNNKEL (reference sequence). CDR3 amino acids: CASSQEKGPLNEKLFF. CDR3 nucleotide sequence: TGTGCCAGCAGCCAAGAGAAGGGGCCCCTTAATGAAAAACTGTTTTTT.

This clonotype has more than one count but fewer than ten. V is TRBV6-6 and J is TRBJ2-5; TRBD1 might be the D (6 bases). This CDR3 has 15 residues. Germline values: CDR1 MNHNY, CDR2 SVGAGI (reference sequence). V shed 4 bases and J shed 3 bases, with 15 bases lying between them. The CDR3 here is CASSSPQGWEETQYF. The CDR3 DNA reads TGTGCCAGCAGTTCCCCTCAGGGGTGGGAAGAGACCCAGTACTTC.

As concerns this clonotype: At one end, the junction sequence differs from germline, possibly due to a read error. In nucleotides, the CDR3 is TGTGCCAGCAGCCAAGAGCCTGGTATCAATCACCCCCAGCATTTT. This gives the protein CASSQEPGINHPQHF. The J gene is TRBJ1-5, the V gene TRBV3-1; D remains unclear. The CDR3 runs 15 residues. Germline values: CDR1 LGHDT, CDR2 YNNKEL (reference sequence). The whole variable domain, filled in from reference TRBV3-1 and TRBJ1-5, reads DTAVSQTPKYLVTQMGNDKSIKCEQNLGHDTMYWYKQDSKKFLKIMFSYNNKELIINETVPNRFSPKSPDKAHLNLHINSLELGDSAVYFCASSQEPGINHPQHFGDGTRLSIL.

This clonotype turned up a few times. The J gene is TRBJ2-1, the V gene TRBV7-9; 8 bases line up with TRBD1. V gave up 4 bases and J gave up 2 bases; unmatched junction bases: 4. The CDR3 covers 15 residues. Germline V gene data show CDR1 as SEHNR and CDR2 as FQNEAQ (reference sequence). This CDR3 reads CASSSDRVAYNEQFF. The CDR3 DNA reads TGTGCCAGCAGCTCGGACAGGGTGGCCTACAATGAGCAGTTCTTC.

The chain recombines TRBV20-1 with TRBJ2-5, with D possibly TRBD2 on 5 matching bases. The V end was cut by 4 bases, the J end by 4 bases, with 13 bases between. The CDR3 runs 13 residues. Germline values: CDR1 DFQATT, CDR2 SNEGSKA (reference sequence). CDR3 DNA: TGCAGTGCTAAATGGACTCAGAGAGAGACCCAGTACTTC. The encoded protein is CSAKWTQRETQYF.

As regards this clonotype: An end of the junction does not agree with germline; a read error may underlie this. V usage is TRBV27 and J usage is TRBJ2-1, with a tentative D call TRBD2 (5 bases). Germline V gene lookup returns CDR1 MNHEY and CDR2 SMNVEV (reference sequence). The CDR3 has 13 residues. DNA of the CDR3: TGTGCCAACAGTGTACGGGGATACAATGAGCAGTTCTTC. Translating it yields CANSVRGYNEQFF.

The J gene is TRBJ2-7, the V gene TRBV6-6; the D gene is possibly TRBD2 (5 bases). Germline V gene sequence: CDR1 MNHNY, CDR2 SVGAGI (reference sequence). The CDR3 spans 14 residues. V lost 6 bases and J 7 bases, leaving 19 bases between the germline ends. The CDR3: CASRALEFYNEQYF. The CDR3 DNA reads as TGTGCCAGCAGAGCACTAGAGTTCTACAATGAGCAGTACTTC.

This clonotype was seen a single time. A read error may account for a junction end that differs from germline. The chain links TRBV7-2 to TRBJ1-2, with D tentatively TRBD1 (6 bases). CDR3 size: 14 residues. Germline assignment: CDR1 SGHTA and CDR2 FQGNSA. DNA for the CDR3: TGTGTCAGCAGCTTAGCCCGGGACATGTATGGCTACACCTTC. This gives the protein CVSSLARDMYGYTF.

This clonotype appeared a few times. V usage is TRBV3-1 and J usage is TRBJ2-1, with TRBD2 matching 15 bases. V gave up 2 bases and J gave up 10 bases; unmatched junction bases: 6. Germline CDR1 and CDR2: LGHDT and YNNKEL (reference sequence). CDR3 size: 16 residues. DNA for the CDR3: TGTGCCAGCAGCCAAACCCAGGGACTAGCGGGGGGCGAGCAGTTCTTC. Translation gives CASSQTQGLAGGEQFF.

The genes are TRBV3-1 and TRBJ1-6; no clear D gene. V shed 0 bases and J shed 10 bases, with 16 bases lying between them. The CDR3 is 16 residues long. CDR1 LGHDT and CDR2 YNNKEL come from the germline V gene (reference sequence). CDR3 amino acids: CASSQESLVGNSPLHF. The DNA of the CDR3 is TGTGCCAGCAGCCAAGAGTCACTGGTGGGGAACTCACCCCTCCACTTT.

Many counts were recorded for this clonotype. This sequence joins TRBV4-1 and TRBJ2-3, with TRBD2 as a possible D gene (5 bases). Germline lookup yields CDR1 MGHRA and CDR2 YSYEKL. V was cut by 5 bases and J by 2 bases, with 14 bases left in between. This CDR3 is built from 15 residues. In DNA, the CDR3 is TGCGCCAGCAGCAGAGGGATCCCTAACACAGATACGCAGTATTTT. Its protein product is CASSRGIPNTDTQYF.

The genes are TRBV20-1 and TRBJ2-1; D not certain. From germline, CDR1 is DFQATT and CDR2 SNEGSKA (reference sequence). Trimming left V 3 bases short and J 4 bases short, with 16 bases between. The CDR3 runs to 15 residues. CDR3 sequence: CSASEKGSFYNEQFF. The CDR3 region has the DNA TGCAGTGCTAGTGAGAAGGGCTCTTTTTACAATGAGCAGTTCTTC.

V gene TRBV4-1 combines with J gene TRBJ1-2, with no clear D. This CDR3 has 13 amino acids. Germline CDR1 MGHRA, CDR2 YSYEKL. V was pared by 3 bases and J by 5 bases, with 10 bases between. The CDR3 protein is CASSHGGEYGYTF. DNA for the CDR3: TGCGCCAGCAGCCACGGCGGGGAATATGGCTACACCTTC.

The chain links TRBV3-1 to TRBJ1-2; D is perhaps TRBD1 (6 bases). Germline V CDR1 and CDR2: LGHDT, YNNKEL (reference sequence). There are 15 residues in the CDR3. V shed 6 bases and J shed 4 bases, with 18 bases lying between them. CDR3 bases: TGTGCCAGCAGGGGAGGACAGTTTGGCGGCTATGGCTACACCTTC. This gives the protein CASRGGQFGGYGYTF.

The V call is TRBV10-3, the J call TRBJ2-5; 8 positions agree with TRBD1. Germline CDR1 reads ENHRY; CDR2 reads SYGVKD. V trimming: 3 bases; J trimming: 1 base; junction bases outside the gene matches: 4. The CDR3 has 15 residues. DNA of the CDR3: TGTGCCATCAGTGATCCGGACAGGGTCCAAGAGACCCAGTACTTC. Amino acid sequence: CAISDPDRVQETQYF.

The chain has TRBV10-3 and TRBJ2-2; 9 bases match TRBD1. There are 16 residues in the CDR3. With V trimmed by 8 bases and J by 5 bases, 12 bases remained unmatched. The V gene's germline CDR1 is ENHRY and CDR2 SYGVKD. CDR3 amino acids: CAILATGQGGTGELFF. CDR3 coding DNA: TGTGCCATCCTCGCGACGGGACAGGGAGGGACCGGGGAGCTGTTTTTT.

V usage is TRBV20-1 and J usage is TRBJ2-1; TRBD2 aligns across 12 bases. This CDR3 spans 14 amino acids. Germline V gives CDR1 DFQATT, CDR2 SNEGSKA (reference sequence). J lost 7 bases, V lost 4 bases, and 5 bases had no gene match. The CDR3 loop reads CSAMTSGGWNEQFF. CDR3 in DNA: TGCAGTGCTATGACTAGCGGGGGATGGAATGAGCAGTTCTTC.

V gene TRBV9 combines with J gene TRBJ2-5; 7 bases match TRBD1. Trimming took 3 bases from V and 0 from J; bases not matched to a gene: 5. Germline assignment: CDR1 SGDLS and CDR2 YYNGEE. The CDR3 spans 15 residues. CDR3 loop: CASSAGGHNQETQYF. As DNA, the CDR3 is TGTGCCAGCAGCGCAGGGGGACACAACCAAGAGACCCAGTACTTC.

This clonotype showed up just a few times. V is TRBV20-1 and J is TRBJ2-1; no clear D. This CDR3 is built from 13 residues. V gave up 0 bases and J gave up 6 bases, with 9 bases separating them. Germline assignment: CDR1 DFQATT and CDR2 SNEGSKA (reference sequence). CDR3 loop: CSARDALSNEQFF. In DNA, the CDR3 is TGCAGTGCTAGAGATGCCCTCTCCAATGAGCAGTTCTTC.

This clonotype was observed a handful of times. The CDR3 sequence: CASRGWTDTQYF. The CDR3 nucleotides are TGTGCCAGCAGGGGATGGACAGATACGCAGTATTTT. The chain links TRBV7-2 to TRBJ2-3; unclear D gene. The CDR3 covers 12 residues. The ends were cut back, 6 bases at V and 3 bases at J, with 7 bases in the middle. Per the germline V gene, CDR1 is SGHTA and CDR2 is FQGNSA.

As for this clonotype: At one boundary the junction diverges from the germline segment, which might be a read error. The V call is TRBV6-2 or TRBV6-3, the J call TRBJ1-6; D is uncertain. CDR3 length: 13 amino acids. Germline V CDR1 and CDR2: MNHEY, SVGEGT. The CDR3 nucleotides are TGTGCCAGCAGTTACTCCGATAATTCACCCCTCCACTTT. This gives the protein CASSYSDNSPLHF.